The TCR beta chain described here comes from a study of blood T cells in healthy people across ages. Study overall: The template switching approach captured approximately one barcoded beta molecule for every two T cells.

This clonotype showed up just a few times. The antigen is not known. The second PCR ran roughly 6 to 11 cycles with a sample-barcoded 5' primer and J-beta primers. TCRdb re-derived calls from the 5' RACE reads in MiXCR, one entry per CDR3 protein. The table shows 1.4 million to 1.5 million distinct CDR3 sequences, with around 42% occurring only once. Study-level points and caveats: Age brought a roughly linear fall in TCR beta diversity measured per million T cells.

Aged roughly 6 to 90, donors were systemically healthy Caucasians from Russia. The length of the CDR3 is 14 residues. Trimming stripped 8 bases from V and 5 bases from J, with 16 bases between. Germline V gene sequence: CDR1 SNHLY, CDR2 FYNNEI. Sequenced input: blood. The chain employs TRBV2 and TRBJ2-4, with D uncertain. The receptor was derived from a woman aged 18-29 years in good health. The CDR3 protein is CASEPQAPENIQYF. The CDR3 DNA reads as TGTGCCAGCGAACCCCAGGCCCCAGAAAACATTCAGTACTTC.